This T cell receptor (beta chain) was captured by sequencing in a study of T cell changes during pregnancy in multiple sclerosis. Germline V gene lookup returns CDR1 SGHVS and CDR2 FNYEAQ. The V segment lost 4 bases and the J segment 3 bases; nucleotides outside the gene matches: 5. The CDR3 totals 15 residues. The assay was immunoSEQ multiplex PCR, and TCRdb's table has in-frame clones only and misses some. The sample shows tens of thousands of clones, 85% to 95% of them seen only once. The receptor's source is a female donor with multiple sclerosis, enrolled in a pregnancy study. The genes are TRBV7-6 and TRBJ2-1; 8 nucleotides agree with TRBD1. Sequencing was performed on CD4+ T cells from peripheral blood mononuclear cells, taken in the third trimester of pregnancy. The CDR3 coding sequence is TGTGCCAGCAGCTCGACAGGGGCTAACTACAATGAGCAGTTCTTC. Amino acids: CASSSTGANYNEQFF.